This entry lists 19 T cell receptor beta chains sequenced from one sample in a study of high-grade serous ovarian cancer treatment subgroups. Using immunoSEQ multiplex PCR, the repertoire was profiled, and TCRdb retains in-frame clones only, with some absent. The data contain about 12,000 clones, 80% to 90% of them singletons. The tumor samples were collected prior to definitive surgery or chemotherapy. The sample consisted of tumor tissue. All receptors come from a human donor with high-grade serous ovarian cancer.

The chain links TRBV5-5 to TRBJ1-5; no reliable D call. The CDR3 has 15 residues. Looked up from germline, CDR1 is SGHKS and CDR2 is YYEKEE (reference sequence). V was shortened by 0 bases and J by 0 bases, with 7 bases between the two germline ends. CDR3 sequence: CASSLGLSSNQPQHF. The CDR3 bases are TGTGCCAGCAGCTTGGGCCTTAGTAGCAATCAGCCCCAGCATTTT.

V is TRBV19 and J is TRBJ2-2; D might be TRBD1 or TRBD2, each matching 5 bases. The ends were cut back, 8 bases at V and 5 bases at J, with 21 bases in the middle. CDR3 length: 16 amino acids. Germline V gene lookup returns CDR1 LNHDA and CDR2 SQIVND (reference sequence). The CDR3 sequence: CASCPWRSWGTGELFF. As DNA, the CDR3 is TGTGCCAGTTGCCCCTGGAGATCCTGGGGGACCGGGGAGCTGTTTTTT.

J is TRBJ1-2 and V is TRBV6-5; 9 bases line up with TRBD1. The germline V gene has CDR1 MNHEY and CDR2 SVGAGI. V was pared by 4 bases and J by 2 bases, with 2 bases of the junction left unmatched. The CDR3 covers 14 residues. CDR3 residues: CASSLGTGNYGYTF. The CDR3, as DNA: TGTGCCAGCAGTTTGGGGACAGGGAACTATGGCTACACCTTC.

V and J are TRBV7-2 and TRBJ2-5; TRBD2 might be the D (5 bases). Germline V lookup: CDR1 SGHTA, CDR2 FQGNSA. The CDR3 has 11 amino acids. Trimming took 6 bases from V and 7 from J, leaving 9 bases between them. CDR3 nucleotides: TGTGCCAGCAGTCAACTAGGGACCCAGTACTTC. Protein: CASSQLGTQYF.

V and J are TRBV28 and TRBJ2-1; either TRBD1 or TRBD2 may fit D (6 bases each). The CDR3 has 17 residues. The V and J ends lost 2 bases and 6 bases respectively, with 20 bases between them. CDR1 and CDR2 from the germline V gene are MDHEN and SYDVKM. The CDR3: CASSLQISGASLNEQFF. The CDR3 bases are TGTGCCAGCAGTTTACAGATCTCGGGGGCCTCCCTCAATGAGCAGTTCTTC.

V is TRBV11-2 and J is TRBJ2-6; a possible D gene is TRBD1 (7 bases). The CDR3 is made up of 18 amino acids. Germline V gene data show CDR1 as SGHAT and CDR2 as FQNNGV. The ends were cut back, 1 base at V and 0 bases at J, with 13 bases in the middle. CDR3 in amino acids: CASSLAGDSFSGANVLTF. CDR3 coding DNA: TGTGCCAGCAGCTTAGCGGGGGACAGCTTCTCTGGGGCCAACGTCCTGACTTTC.

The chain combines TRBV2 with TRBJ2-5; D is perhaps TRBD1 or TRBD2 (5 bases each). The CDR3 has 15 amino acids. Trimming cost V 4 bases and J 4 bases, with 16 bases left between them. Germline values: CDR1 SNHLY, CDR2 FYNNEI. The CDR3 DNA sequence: TGTGCCAGCAGTGTTGACGGGGCGCGAGGAGAGACCCAGTACTTC. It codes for CASSVDGARGETQYF. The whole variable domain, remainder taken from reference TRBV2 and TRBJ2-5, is EPEVTQTPSHQVTQMGQEVILRCVPISNHLYFYWYRQILGQKVEFLVSFYNNEISEKSEIFDDQFSVERPDGSNFTLKIRSTKLEDSAMYFCASSVDGARGETQYFGPGTRLLVL.

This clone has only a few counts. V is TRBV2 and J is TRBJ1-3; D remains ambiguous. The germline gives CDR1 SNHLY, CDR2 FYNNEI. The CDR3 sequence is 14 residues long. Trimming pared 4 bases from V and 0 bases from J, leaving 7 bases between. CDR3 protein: CASSVQSSGNTIYF. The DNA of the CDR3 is TGTGCCAGCAGTGTCCAGAGCTCTGGAAACACCATATATTTT.

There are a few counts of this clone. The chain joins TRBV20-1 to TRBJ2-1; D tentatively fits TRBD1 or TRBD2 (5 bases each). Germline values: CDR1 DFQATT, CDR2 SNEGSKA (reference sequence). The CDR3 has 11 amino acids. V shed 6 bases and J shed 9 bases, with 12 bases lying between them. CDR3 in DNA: TGCAGTGCCGGGGCCTGGGGTGAGCAGTTCTTC. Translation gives CSAGAWGEQFF.

The CDR3 sequence: CASTRTATYEQYF. In nucleotides, the CDR3 is TGTGCCAGCACTCGGACAGCCACCTACGAGCAGTACTTC. The chain has TRBV6-6 and TRBJ2-7; perhaps TRBD1 as D (6 bases). This CDR3 comprises 13 residues. V lost 7 bases and J lost 2, with 12 bases in between. Germline V gene data show CDR1 as MNHNY and CDR2 as SVGAGI (reference sequence).

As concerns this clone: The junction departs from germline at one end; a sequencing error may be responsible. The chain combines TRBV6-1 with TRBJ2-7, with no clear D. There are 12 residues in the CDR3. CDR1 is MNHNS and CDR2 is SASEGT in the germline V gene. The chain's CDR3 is CASSVIVGSFRF. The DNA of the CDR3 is TGTGCCAGCAGTGTAATAGTAGGGTCATTCCGCTTC.

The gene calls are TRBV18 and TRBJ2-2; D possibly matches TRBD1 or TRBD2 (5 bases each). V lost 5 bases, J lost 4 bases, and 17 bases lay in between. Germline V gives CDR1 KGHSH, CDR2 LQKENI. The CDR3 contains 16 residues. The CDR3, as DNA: TGTGCCAGCTCAATCTCGGCCTCGGGGACCACCGGGGAGCTGTTTTTT. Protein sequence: CASSISASGTTGELFF.

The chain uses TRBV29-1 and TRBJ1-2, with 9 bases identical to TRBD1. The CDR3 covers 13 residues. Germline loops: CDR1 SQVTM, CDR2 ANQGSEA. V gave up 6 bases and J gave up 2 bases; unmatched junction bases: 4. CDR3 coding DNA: TGCAGCGTGGCCGGACAGGGGAACTATGGCTACACCTTC. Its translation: CSVAGQGNYGYTF. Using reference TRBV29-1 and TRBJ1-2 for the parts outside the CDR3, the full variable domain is SAVISQKPSRDICQRGTSLTIQCQVDSQVTMMFWYRQQPGQSLTLIATANQGSEATYESGFVIDKFPISRPNLTFSTLTVSNMSPEDSSIYLCSVAGQGNYGYTFGSGTRLTVV.

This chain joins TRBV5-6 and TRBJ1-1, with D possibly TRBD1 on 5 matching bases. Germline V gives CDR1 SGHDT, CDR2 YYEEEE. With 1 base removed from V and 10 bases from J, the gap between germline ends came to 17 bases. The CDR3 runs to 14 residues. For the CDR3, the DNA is TGTGCCAGCAGCTTGTTAGGGAGGGGATCTGGAGCTTTCTTT. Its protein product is CASSLLGRGSGAFF.

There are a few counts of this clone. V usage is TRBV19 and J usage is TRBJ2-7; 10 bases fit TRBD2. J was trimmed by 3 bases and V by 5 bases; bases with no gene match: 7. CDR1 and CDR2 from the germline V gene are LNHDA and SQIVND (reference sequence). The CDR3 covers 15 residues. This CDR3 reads CASSPIAGGDYEQYF. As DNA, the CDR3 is TGTGCCAGTAGTCCTATAGCGGGGGGTGACTACGAGCAGTACTTC.

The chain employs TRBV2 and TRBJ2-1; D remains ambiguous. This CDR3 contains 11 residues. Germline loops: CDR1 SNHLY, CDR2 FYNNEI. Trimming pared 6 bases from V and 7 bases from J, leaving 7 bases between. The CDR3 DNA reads TGTGCCAGCAGGGTTTGGAATGAGCAGTTCTTC. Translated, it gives CASRVWNEQFF.

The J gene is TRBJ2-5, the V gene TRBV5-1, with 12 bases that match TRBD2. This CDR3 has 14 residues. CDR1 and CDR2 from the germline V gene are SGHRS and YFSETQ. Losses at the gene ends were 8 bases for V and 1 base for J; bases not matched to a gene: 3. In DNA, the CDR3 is TGCGCCAGTACTAGCGGGGGGCCCCAAGAGACCCAGTACTTC. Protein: CASTSGGPQETQYF.

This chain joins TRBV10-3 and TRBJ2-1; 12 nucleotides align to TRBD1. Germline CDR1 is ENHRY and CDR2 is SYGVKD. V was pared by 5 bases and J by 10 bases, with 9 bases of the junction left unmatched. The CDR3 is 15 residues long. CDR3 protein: CAISTGTGGGREQFF. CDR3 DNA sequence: TGTGCCATCAGTACCGGGACAGGGGGCGGAAGGGAGCAGTTCTTC.

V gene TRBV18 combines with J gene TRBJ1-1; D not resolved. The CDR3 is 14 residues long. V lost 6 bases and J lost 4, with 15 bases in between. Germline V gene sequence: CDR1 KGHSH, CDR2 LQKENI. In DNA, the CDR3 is TGTGCCAGCTCCACGGAGTCGGGTTTCACTGAAGCTTTCTTT. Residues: CASSTESGFTEAFF.